Below are 19 T cell receptor beta chains sequenced from a single sample in a study of T cell responses to AZD1222 COVID-19 vaccine. Assay: immunoSEQ multiplex PCR; the TCRdb copy retains only in-frame clones and omits some. Among more than 110,000 clones listed, about 90% were seen once. The starting material was peripheral blood, obtained 28 days after the second AZD1222 dose. These receptors originate from an adult who received the AZD1222 COVID-19 vaccine.

This chain links TRBV28 with TRBJ1-2; D is ambiguous. The germline CDR1 and CDR2 sequences are MDHEN and SYDVKM. Trimming cost V 6 bases and J 3 bases, with 14 bases left between them. The CDR3 is made up of 14 amino acids. As DNA, the CDR3 is TGTGCCAGCAGACATTCCGACGGGGACTATGGCTACACCTTC. This sequence encodes CASRHSDGDYGYTF.

The gene calls are TRBV6-5 and TRBJ2-7, with D tentatively TRBD2 (5 bases). The CDR3 sequence is 14 residues long. Trimming stripped 4 bases from V and 5 bases from J, with 15 bases between. Germline V CDR1 and CDR2: MNHEY, SVGAGI. DNA of the CDR3: TGTGCCAGCAGTTCTCCGGGAAACTGGGACGAGCAGTACTTC. Translation gives CASSSPGNWDEQYF.

V gene TRBV28 combines with J gene TRBJ1-1; D is uncertain. Germline CDR1 is MDHEN and CDR2 is SYDVKM. Trimming cost V 6 bases and J 11 bases, with 16 bases left between them. The CDR3 spans 12 residues. The CDR3 region is CASRETLKGAFF. The CDR3 coding sequence is TGTGCCAGCAGGGAGACCCTTAAGGGCGCTTTCTTT. Combining the CDR3 with reference TRBV28 and TRBJ1-1 gives the whole variable domain DVKVTQSSRYLVKRTGEKVFLECVQDMDHENMFWYRQDPGLGLRLIYFSYDVKMKEKGDIPEGYSVSREKKERFSLILESASTNQTSMYLCASRETLKGAFFGQGTRLTVV.

The chain recombines TRBV19 with TRBJ2-6; no clear D. V was cut by 5 bases and J by 0 bases, with 11 bases left in between. Germline CDR1 LNHDA, CDR2 SQIVND (reference sequence). The CDR3 totals 16 residues. CDR3 residues: CASSLRQYSGANVLTF. CDR3 nucleotides: TGTGCCAGTAGTTTGCGGCAGTACTCTGGGGCCAACGTCCTGACTTTC.

This clone was found once. The V and J genes are TRBV6-4 and TRBJ2-1; no clear D gene. The CDR3 spans 15 residues. The germline V gene has CDR1 MRHNA and CDR2 SNTAGT. Trimming took 5 bases from V and 7 from J, leaving 18 bases between them. The CDR3 nucleotides are TGTGCCAGCAGTCCCGTTGTGGGGATGGATAATGAGCAGTTCTTC. Its protein is CASSPVVGMDNEQFF.

V gene TRBV27 combines with J gene TRBJ1-1; D is uncertain. The germline V gene has CDR1 MNHEY and CDR2 SMNVEV (reference sequence). CDR3 length: 13 residues. The ends were cut back, 6 bases at V and 1 base at J, with 9 bases in the middle. CDR3 sequence reads: CASRVKANTEAFF. CDR3 DNA: TGTGCCAGCAGGGTTAAAGCGAACACTGAAGCTTTCTTT.

This clone occurred once. The chain uses TRBV18 and TRBJ1-1; TRBD1 matches 7 bases. Germline lookup yields CDR1 KGHSH and CDR2 LQKENI. The CDR3 is 13 residues long. The junction had 4 bases not matched to a gene; V was cut back by 4 bases and J by 5 bases. CDR3 sequence: CASSQSGGTEAFF. The CDR3 DNA sequence: TGTGCCAGCTCACAATCAGGGGGGACTGAAGCTTTCTTT.

For the CDR3, the DNA is TGTGCCCAGGGACCGGGGGATGGTGAGCAGTTCTTC. It encodes CAQGPGDGEQFF. The chain has TRBV6-6 and TRBJ2-1; D possibly corresponds to TRBD2 (6 bases). Germline V gene sequence: CDR1 MNHNY, CDR2 SVGAGI (reference sequence). This CDR3 spans 12 amino acids. V shed 11 bases and J shed 9 bases, with 17 bases lying between them.

The J gene is TRBJ2-7, the V gene TRBV7-9; maybe TRBD2 (6 bases). V dropped 5 bases and J dropped 3 bases, with 20 bases sitting between them. Germline loops: CDR1 SEHNR, CDR2 FQNEAQ (reference sequence). The CDR3 totals 16 residues. CDR3 nucleotides: TGTGCCAGCAGCCCCCCCGGCGGGAAGCTGTTCTACGAGCAGTACTTC. Translation: CASSPPGGKLFYEQYF.

The V and J genes are TRBV5-1 and TRBJ1-4, with D possibly TRBD1 on 5 matching bases. The CDR3 is made up of 17 amino acids. From germline, CDR1 is SGHRS and CDR2 YFSETQ. The V and J ends lost 4 bases and 5 bases respectively, with 21 bases between them. Here the CDR3 DNA reads TGCGCCAGCAGCCTGCAAGGTTTGGGGGGTTTGAATGAAAAACTGTTTTTT. It translates to CASSLQGLGGLNEKLFF.

The CDR3 DNA reads as TGTGCCAGTAGTATTCGAACCCAATCGGGGACTGAAGCTTTCTTT. Translating it yields CASSIRTQSGTEAFF. V and J are TRBV19 and TRBJ1-1, with no clear D. V shed 3 bases and J shed 5 bases, with 16 bases lying between them. Germline V gives CDR1 LNHDA, CDR2 SQIVND (reference sequence). CDR3 length: 15 residues.

The chain carries TRBV9 and TRBJ2-7, with 7 bases matching TRBD2. Looked up from germline, CDR1 is SGDLS and CDR2 is YYNGEE. With 3 bases clipped from V and 2 bases from J, the junction kept 8 bases outside the gene matches. The CDR3 contains 15 residues. CDR3 sequence reads: CASSERSGTTYEQYF. The CDR3 nucleotides are TGTGCCAGCAGCGAGCGGAGCGGGACCACCTACGAGCAGTACTTC.

The chain uses TRBV27 and TRBJ2-7; 9 positions agree with TRBD2. The ends lost 0 bases at V and 2 bases at J; junction bases unmatched: 5. Germline loops: CDR1 MNHEY, CDR2 SMNVEV (reference sequence). The CDR3 runs 16 residues. The CDR3: CASSLSGGREAYEQYF. CDR3 coding DNA: TGTGCCAGCAGTTTATCGGGCGGGAGGGAGGCCTACGAGCAGTACTTC.

Only a few counts were recorded for this clone. CDR3: CASSYSTVNTEAFF. The CDR3 bases are TGTGCCAGCAGTTACTCGACAGTTAACACTGAAGCTTTCTTT. V usage is TRBV6-5 and J usage is TRBJ1-1, with a weak D call TRBD1 (5 bases). V was shortened by 0 bases and J by 2 bases, with 7 bases between the two germline ends. In germline, CDR1 is MNHEY, CDR2 SVGAGI. The CDR3 totals 14 residues.

The V and J genes are TRBV6-9 and TRBJ2-7, with TRBD2 identical over 13 bases. The CDR3 totals 14 residues. V lost 10 bases and J lost 0; bases outside the gene matches: 3. CDR1 is MNHGY and CDR2 is SVAAGI in the germline V gene. The CDR3 sequence: CAKWTSGSSYEQYF. The CDR3 DNA sequence: TGTGCCAAATGGACTAGCGGGAGCTCCTACGAGCAGTACTTC.

The CDR3 loop is CASSEAGATGELFF. DNA of the CDR3: TGTGCCAGCAGTGAAGCTGGTGCCACCGGGGAGCTGTTTTTT. The chain is built from TRBV6-1 and TRBJ2-2; D is undetermined. The germline V and J ends were trimmed by 0 bases and 4 bases, with 6 bases remaining between them. Germline CDR1 and CDR2: MNHNS and SASEGT. This CDR3 is 14 amino acids long.

V gene TRBV19 combines with J gene TRBJ1-2; 7 bases fit TRBD1. The germline V gene encodes CDR1 LNHDA and CDR2 SQIVND (reference sequence). J lost 9 bases, V lost 1 base, and 8 bases had no gene match. The CDR3 sequence is 14 residues long. The CDR3 nucleotides read TGTGCCAGTAGTATAGTGGGGACAGAAACGAGCTACACCTTC. Protein product: CASSIVGTETSYTF.

J is TRBJ1-5 and V is TRBV24-1, with 9 bases lining up with TRBD1. Germline values: CDR1 KGHDR, CDR2 SFDVKD. With 6 bases clipped from V and 3 bases from J, the junction kept 2 bases outside the gene matches. The CDR3 length is 14 residues. CDR3 sequence (DNA): TGTGCCACCAGTACAGGGGGCCCCAATCAGCCCCAGCATTTT. This sequence encodes CATSTGGPNQPQHF.

The chain combines TRBV12-5 with TRBJ1-2; 7 nucleotides line up with TRBD1. V shed 6 bases, J shed 6 bases, and the junction held 7 bases outside the gene matches. From germline, CDR1 is LGHNT and CDR2 FRNRAP. The CDR3 runs to 13 residues. The DNA for the CDR3 is TGTGCTAGTGGCTTACGGAGGGGGCATGGCTACACCTTC. Translated, it gives CASGLRRGHGYTF.